This TCR beta chain is from a study of shared clonotypes between healthy human individuals. Study-level findings and limits: Clonotype sharing among donors was expected to depend on sequencing depth. The four-donor shared clonotypes exceeded non-shared clonotypes in generation probability, with non-shared ones scoring lower.

Remarks on this clone: Its target is not known.

In germline, CDR1 is SGHTA, CDR2 FQGNSA. The ends were cut back, 6 bases at V and 6 bases at J, with 14 bases in the middle. This CDR3 is 14 amino acids long. Sequencing was performed with immunoSEQ multiplex PCR; in TCRdb, only in-frame clones are kept and a portion is missing. The repertoire includes around 2.5 million clones, under 95% of them detected once, and more than 0.35% sits in the top ten. Sequencing was done on a sample of naive CD4+ T cells from PBMCs. Indicated subset: CD45RA+ positively selected. The sequence was collected from a man younger than 30 in good health. Some clones in this sample may be carry-over from other donors' samples. This sequence joins TRBV7-2 and TRBJ2-2, with a tentative D call TRBD2 (6 bases). The CDR3 loop is CASRGREPSGELFF. DNA of the CDR3: TGTGCCAGCAGGGGCCGGGAGCCTTCCGGGGAGCTGTTTTTT.